These 5 T cell receptor beta chains originate from one sample sequenced in a study of cytomegalovirus exposure and HLA in healthy donors. The study ran its PCR with 60 Vbeta and 13 Jbeta primers. Profiled with immunoSEQ multiplex PCR; TCRdb holds only in-frame clones, not every one. The table has some 130,000 clones, approximately 83% seen once; the top ten hold 1% to 1.5%. The sequenced sample consisted of PBMCs. The receptor source for this set is a girl aged 2-10 years in good health and CMV-seronegative.

The chain couples TRBV2 to TRBJ1-2; D may be TRBD1 (5 bases). CDR3 length: 15 amino acids. From germline, CDR1 is SNHLY and CDR2 FYNNEI. V gave up 4 bases and J gave up 0 bases, with 12 bases separating them. The CDR3 sequence: CASSVDRLPNYGYTF. CDR3 in DNA: TGTGCCAGCAGTGTTGACAGATTACCTAACTATGGCTACACCTTC.

The chain links TRBV30 to TRBJ1-1; no definite D call. The CDR3 consists of 13 residues. Trimming shortened V by 3 bases and J by 0 bases, and 8 bases separated the two germline ends. CDR1 is GTSNPN and CDR2 is SVGIG in the germline V gene (reference sequence). The CDR3 sequence is CAWRGLMNTEAFF. CDR3 DNA sequence: TGTGCCTGGAGGGGCCTCATGAACACTGAAGCTTTCTTT. Together with reference TRBV30 and TRBJ1-1, the CDR3 gives the full variable domain: SQTIHQWPATLVQPVGSPLSLECTVEGTSNPNLYWYRQAAGRGLQLLFYSVGIGQISSEVPQNLSASRPQDRQFILSSKKLLLSDSGFYLCAWRGLMNTEAFFGQGTRLTVV.

The V call is TRBV6-4, the J call TRBJ2-3; 8 bases are shared with TRBD2. This CDR3 has 15 amino acids. V gave up 4 bases and J gave up 1 base; unmatched junction bases: 4. The V gene's germline CDR1 is MRHNA and CDR2 SNTAGT. The CDR3 region is CASSAAGGGTDTQYF. For the CDR3, the DNA is TGTGCCAGCAGTGCTGCGGGAGGCGGCACAGATACGCAGTATTTT.

Regarding this clone: Relative to the germline gene, one junction end is altered; a read error may explain this. The chain carries TRBV7-7 and TRBJ2-5; TRBD2 is a possible D gene (5 bases). CDR3 size: 17 residues. Germline CDR1 reads SSHAT; CDR2 reads FNYEAQ (reference sequence). CDR3 loop: CASSPQFGEEGPETQYF. CDR3 coding DNA: TGTGCTAGCAGCCCCCAATTCGGGGAAGAAGGGCCAGAGACCCAGTACTTC. The variable domain in full, completed from reference TRBV7-7 and TRBJ2-5, reads GAGVSQSPRYKVTKRGQDVTLRCDPISSHATLYWYQQALGQGPEFLTYFNYEAQPDKSGLPSDRFSAERPEGSISTLTIQRTEQRDSAMYRCASSPQFGEEGPETQYFGPGTRLLVL.

In this sample, this clone turned up a few times. The CDR3 DNA follows: TGTGCCAGCCTGGACAGGGGTCTTGAAAAACTGTTTTTT. This gives the protein CASLDRGLEKLFF. V is TRBV19 and J is TRBJ1-4, with 9 positions matching TRBD1. Trimming removed 9 bases from V and 7 bases from J; junction bases left unmatched: 6. The CDR3 runs to 13 residues. Germline assignment: CDR1 LNHDA and CDR2 SQIVND (reference sequence).